The 16 T cell receptor beta chains given below trace back to one sample, sequenced in a study of brain T cells in children with intractable seizures (dated by TCRdb to about 2021). The library was generated by the immunoSEQ multiplex PCR assay. TCRdb took this table from immuneACCESS and kept in-frame rearrangements with V and J called. Such tables lack part of the clones; where checked against another copy, unresolved V genes explain under half of the gap, and the rest is unexplained. For this sample the table gives 300,000 to 400,000 clones, of which 93% were detected only once. The top ten clones comprise 5.5% to 6% of the sample. The time point tag for this specimen amounts to: blood from clinic visit 5 months post-surgery; TSC patient then seizure free. The sequencing here drew on peripheral blood, taken 4 to 6 months after surgery. These receptors originate from a boy under two years old with tuberous sclerosis and intractable seizures.

This clone has at least ten counts. V and J are TRBV9 and TRBJ2-7, with 7 bases aligning to TRBD1. CDR3 size: 13 residues. V lost 8 bases and J lost 0; bases outside the gene matches: 5. The V gene's germline CDR1 is SGDLS and CDR2 YYNGEE. The CDR3 protein is CASRGGSSYEQYF. CDR3 DNA sequence: TGTGCCAGTCGAGGGGGCAGCTCCTACGAGCAGTACTTC. Complete variable domain (other parts from reference TRBV9 and TRBJ2-7): DSGVTQTPKHLITATGQRVTLRCSPRSGDLSVYWYQQSLDQGLQFLIQYYNGEERAKGNILERFSAQQFPDLHSELNLSSLELGDSALYFCASRGGSSYEQYFGPGTRLTVT.

The chain joins TRBV6-1 to TRBJ2-5; D gene ambiguous. V shed 0 bases and J shed 0 bases, with 8 bases lying between them. Per germline, CDR1 MNHNS and CDR2 SASEGT. This CDR3 is built from 15 residues. The CDR3 reads CASSEAIPYQETQYF. The CDR3 DNA is TGTGCCAGCAGTGAAGCGATCCCGTACCAAGAGACCCAGTACTTC.

This clone appeared a few times. V and J are TRBV13 and TRBJ2-1; no definite D call. The CDR3 length is 14 residues. Per the germline V gene, CDR1 is PRHDT and CDR2 is FYEKMQ (reference sequence). The V end lost 5 bases, the J end lost 4 bases, and 12 bases lay between the germline ends. The CDR3 spells CASSPGWAYNEQFF. The DNA for the CDR3 is TGTGCCAGCAGCCCCGGGTGGGCATACAATGAGCAGTTCTTC.

J is TRBJ1-2 and V is TRBV6-1; the D is unclear. The CDR3 is 15 residues long. V was cut by 1 base and J by 0 bases, with 9 bases left in between. Germline V gene data show CDR1 as MNHNS and CDR2 as SASEGT. CDR3 in amino acids: CASSEGLRANYGYTF. DNA of the CDR3: TGTGCCAGCAGTGAAGGGCTCAGAGCTAACTATGGCTACACCTTC.

The rearrangement links TRBV7-6 to TRBJ2-2; the D gene is possibly TRBD1 (6 bases). V was trimmed by 5 bases and J by 1 base, leaving 11 bases between them. Germline assignment: CDR1 SGHVS and CDR2 FNYEAQ. The CDR3 loop spans 15 amino acids. The CDR3 region has the DNA TGTGCCAGCAGCCACCGACAGGAGAACACCGGGGAGCTGTTTTTT. Protein product: CASSHRQENTGELFF.

The chain joins TRBV19 to TRBJ2-4, with a weak D call TRBD1 (6 bases). The CDR3 covers 13 residues. Per germline, CDR1 LNHDA and CDR2 SQIVND (reference sequence). Trimming left V 5 bases short and J 4 bases short, with 9 bases between. This chain's CDR3 is CASSQQGKNIQYF. CDR3 nucleotides: TGTGCCAGTAGTCAACAGGGAAAAAACATTCAGTACTTC.

This sequence joins TRBV7-2 and TRBJ2-1, with D tentatively TRBD2 (6 bases). Germline loops: CDR1 SGHTA, CDR2 FQGNSA. The V gene lost 5 bases and the J gene lost 6 bases, with 11 bases spanning the gap. The CDR3 has 13 amino acids. DNA for the CDR3: TGTGCCAGCAGCACACGTAGCGGCAATGAGCAGTTCTTC. Protein product: CASSTRSGNEQFF. Full variable domain (outside the CDR3, taken from reference TRBV7-2 and TRBJ2-1): GAGVSQSPSNKVTEKGKDVELRCDPISGHTALYWYRQSLGQGLEFLIYFQGNSAPDKSGLPSDRFSAERTGGSVSTLTIQRTQQEDSAVYLCASSTRSGNEQFFGPGTRLTVL.

This chain's CDR3 is CASSLQGLNNSPLHF. The CDR3 nucleotides read TGTGCCAGCAGTCTACAGGGGCTTAATAATTCACCCCTCCACTTT. This sequence joins TRBV27 and TRBJ1-6; 7 bases line up with TRBD1. The V segment lost 5 bases and the J segment 5 bases; nucleotides outside the gene matches: 6. CDR1 is MNHEY, CDR2 SMNVEV, per germline (reference sequence). The CDR3 loop spans 15 amino acids.

The V call is TRBV14, the J call TRBJ2-5; TRBD2 matches at 7 bases. The CDR3 consists of 15 residues. V dropped 5 bases and J dropped 2; count of bases not matched to a gene: 8. The germline V gene has CDR1 SGHDN and CDR2 FVKESK. The CDR3 nucleotides are TGTGCCAGCAGCGGGGGGGTGGCCCCTCAAGAGACCCAGTACTTC. Amino acid sequence: CASSGGVAPQETQYF.

In its sample, this clone was seen once. V and J are TRBV4-1 and TRBJ1-3; weak D call: TRBD1 (5 bases). The CDR3 runs 16 residues. Per the germline V gene, CDR1 is MGHRA and CDR2 is YSYEKL. V was pared by 4 bases and J by 2 bases, with 15 bases between. The CDR3 reads CASSPGRRATGNTIYF. In DNA form, the CDR3 reads TGCGCCAGCAGCCCGGGGCGGAGGGCTACTGGAAACACCATATATTTT.

A few counts support this clone. The chain uses TRBV6-5 and TRBJ2-2, with D perhaps being TRBD1 or TRBD2 (5 bases each). Trimming took off 0 bases at V and 8 bases at J, with 13 bases between the two ends. Germline assignment: CDR1 MNHEY and CDR2 SVGAGI. CDR3 length: 15 residues. Written as DNA, the CDR3 is TGTGCCAGCAGTTACTCCGCTTCCAGGGAGGGGGAGCTGTTTTTT. Encoded protein: CASSYSASREGELFF.

This chain links TRBV27 with TRBJ2-7; 9 nucleotides line up with TRBD2. CDR1 is MNHEY and CDR2 is SMNVEV in the germline V gene (reference sequence). V shed 0 bases, J shed 2 bases, and the junction held 2 bases outside the gene matches. The CDR3 extends over 15 amino acids. CDR3 loop: CASSLSGLAPYEQYF. Written as DNA, the CDR3 is TGTGCCAGCAGTTTATCCGGACTAGCGCCCTACGAGCAGTACTTC.

The genes are TRBV7-8 and TRBJ2-7; D is ambiguous. CDR1 and CDR2 from the germline V gene are SGHVS and FQNEAQ. Trimming pared 5 bases from V and 6 bases from J, leaving 14 bases between. This CDR3 comprises 13 residues. For the CDR3, the DNA is TGTGCCAGCAGCCAGAGTCGGCGCGCCGAGCAGTACTTC. Translating gives CASSQSRRAEQYF.

This chain joins TRBV19 and TRBJ1-3, with no clear D. Between the trimmed V and J ends, which lost 7 bases and 3 bases, there was a span of 10 bases. This CDR3 has 13 residues. Germline CDR1 and CDR2: LNHDA and SQIVND (reference sequence). CDR3 sequence: CASTADYGNTIYF. The CDR3 DNA reads as TGTGCCAGTACTGCGGACTATGGAAACACCATATATTTT. Supplemented by reference TRBV19 and TRBJ1-3, the full variable domain reads DGGITQSPKYLFRKEGQNVTLSCEQNLNHDAMYWYRQDPGQGLRLIYYSQIVNDFQKGDIAEGYSVSREKKESFPLTVTSAQKNPTAFYLCASTADYGNTIYFGEGSWLTVV.

The chain combines TRBV27 with TRBJ1-2; D not certain. Germline V CDR1 and CDR2: MNHEY, SMNVEV (reference sequence). V lost 7 bases, J lost 0 bases, and 6 bases lay in between. This CDR3 region has 12 residues. The CDR3 sequence: CASTSANYGYTF. CDR3 nucleotides: TGTGCCAGCACCTCAGCTAACTATGGCTACACCTTC.

V usage is TRBV7-8 and J usage is TRBJ1-3; D is ambiguous. Trimming left V 5 bases short and J 4 bases short, with 9 bases between. This CDR3 is built from 13 residues. The V gene's germline CDR1 is SGHVS and CDR2 FQNEAQ. In DNA, the CDR3 is TGTGCCAGCAGCGGACGTTTCGGAAACACCATATATTTT. As protein: CASSGRFGNTIYF.